The clone carrying this TCR beta chain was counted a single time. This sample stems from a study of regulatory T cells in long-lasting Graves disease. As for the study in general: Disease was considered persistent Graves' disease after over 5 years of antithyroid drugs (with positive TSH receptor antibodies).

Researchers made TCR beta libraries by using iRepertoire HTBI primers and running Arm-PCR on CDR3 regions. Each CDR3 protein is one row after TCRdb ran MiXCR on the multiplex PCR reads. Of 400,000 to 500,000 distinct CDR3 sequences detected, about 21% appear once; the ten largest clones hold roughly an eighth. Time point: persistent/refractory GD, antithyroid drugs over 5 years with positive TRAb. PBMCs provided the RNA from which the TCR library was made. Germline V gene sequence: CDR1 SEHNR, CDR2 FQNEAQ (reference sequence). The CDR3 covers 16 residues. V was trimmed by 5 bases and J by 4 bases, leaving 15 bases between them.

Sequenced material: peripheral blood mononuclear cells (PBMCs), taken when the disease was refractory, from a patient treated with antithyroid drugs. The chain links TRBV7-9 to TRBJ2-6; D is possibly TRBD2 (5 bases). This clonotype was sampled from a female donor with Graves disease. The CDR3 bases are TGTGCCAGCAGCCCGGAGGTGGGGAGCGGGGCCAACGTCCTGACTTTC. It encodes CASSPEVGSGANVLTF.